This T cell receptor beta chain was sequenced during a study of early T cells in non-severe SARS-CoV-2 infection. Study-level information: Unsorted whole-blood RNA was sequenced in bulk, leaving chains unpaired.

Unique molecular identifiers were added to individual cDNA molecules. TCRdb itself ran the 5' RACE reads through MiXCR, one entry per CDR3 protein. The repertoire has approximately 100,000 distinct CDR3 sequences, approximately 17% of them found once; the top ten carry 1.3%. The sequence came from an adult who was a healthcare worker with PCR-confirmed SARS-CoV-2 infection or an uninfected control (not recorded which). Sequenced sample: whole blood.

As DNA, the CDR3 is TGTGCCAGCAGCTTAGCGAGGTGGGGCGAGACAGATACGCAGTATTTT. Translated: CASSLARWGETDTQYF. The chain employs TRBV7-9 and TRBJ2-3, with D possibly TRBD1 on 5 matching bases. The CDR3 has 16 residues. The V and J ends lost 0 bases and 3 bases respectively, with 13 bases between them. The germline V gene encodes CDR1 SEHNR and CDR2 FQNEAQ (reference sequence).